This T cell receptor (beta chain) was sequenced during a study of blood T cell repertoires in COVID-19. Study in general: Spain, Italy and the United States supplied samples that represented acute and convalescent COVID-19.

Comments on this clone: The junction departs from the called germline gene at one end, perhaps through a read error.

The CDR3 spans 13 residues. Germline loops: CDR1 LNHNV, CDR2 YYDKDF (reference sequence). Repertoires were generated with immunoSEQ multiplex PCR, while TCRdb's copy carries only in-frame clones and drops some. The repertoire holds about 35,000 clones, with roughly 86% as singletons. The sequence derives from a man older than 75 with active or convalescent COVID-19. The sequenced sample was peripheral blood. The chain combines TRBV15 with TRBJ1-5, with unresolved D. CDR3 residues: CATSKGSNQPRHF. The CDR3 coding sequence is TGTGCCACCAGCAAAGGGAGCAATCAGCCCCGGCATTTT.